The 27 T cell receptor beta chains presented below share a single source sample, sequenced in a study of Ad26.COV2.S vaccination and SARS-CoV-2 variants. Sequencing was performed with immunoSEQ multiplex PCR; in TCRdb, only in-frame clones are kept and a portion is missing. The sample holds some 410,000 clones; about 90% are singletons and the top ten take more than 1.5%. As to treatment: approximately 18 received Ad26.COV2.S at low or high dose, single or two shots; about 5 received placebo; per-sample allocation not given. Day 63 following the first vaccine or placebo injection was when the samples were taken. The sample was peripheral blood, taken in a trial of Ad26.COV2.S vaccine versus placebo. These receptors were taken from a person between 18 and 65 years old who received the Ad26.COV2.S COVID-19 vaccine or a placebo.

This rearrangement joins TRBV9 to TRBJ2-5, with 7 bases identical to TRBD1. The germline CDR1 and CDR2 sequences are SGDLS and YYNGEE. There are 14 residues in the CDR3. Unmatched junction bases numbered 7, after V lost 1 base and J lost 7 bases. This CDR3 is CASSVQGDGGTQYF. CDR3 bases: TGTGCCAGCAGCGTACAGGGGGACGGCGGGACCCAGTACTTC.

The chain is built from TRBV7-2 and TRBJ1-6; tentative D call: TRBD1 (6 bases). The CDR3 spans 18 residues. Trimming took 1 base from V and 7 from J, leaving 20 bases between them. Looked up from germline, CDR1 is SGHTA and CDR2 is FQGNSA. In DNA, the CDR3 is TGTGCCAGCAGCTTAGGGGGGCCCTGGCGAAGGGAAAATTCACCCCTCCACTTT. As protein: CASSLGGPWRRENSPLHF.

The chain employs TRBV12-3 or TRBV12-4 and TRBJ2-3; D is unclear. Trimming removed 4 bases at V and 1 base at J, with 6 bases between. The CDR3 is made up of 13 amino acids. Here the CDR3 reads CASSWRGTDTQYF. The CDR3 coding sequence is TGTGCCAGCAGTTGGAGAGGCACAGATACGCAGTATTTT.

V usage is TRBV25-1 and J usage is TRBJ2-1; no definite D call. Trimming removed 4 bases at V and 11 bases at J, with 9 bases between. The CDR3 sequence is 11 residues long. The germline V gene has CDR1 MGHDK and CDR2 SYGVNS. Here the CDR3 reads CASSGTTKQFF. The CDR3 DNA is TGTGCCAGCAGTGGGACCACTAAGCAGTTCTTC. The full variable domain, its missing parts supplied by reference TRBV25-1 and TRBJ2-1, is EADIYQTPRYLVIGTGKKITLECSQTMGHDKMYWYQQDPGMELHLIHYSYGVNSTEKGDLSSESTVSRIRTEHFPLTLESARPSHTSQYLCASSGTTKQFFGPGTRLTVL.

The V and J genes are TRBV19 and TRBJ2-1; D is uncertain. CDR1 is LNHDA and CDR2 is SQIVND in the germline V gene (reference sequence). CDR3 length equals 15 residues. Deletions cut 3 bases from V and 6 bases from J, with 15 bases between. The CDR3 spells CASSISPPVINEQFF. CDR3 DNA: TGTGCCAGTAGTATTAGTCCGCCCGTGATCAATGAGCAGTTCTTC.

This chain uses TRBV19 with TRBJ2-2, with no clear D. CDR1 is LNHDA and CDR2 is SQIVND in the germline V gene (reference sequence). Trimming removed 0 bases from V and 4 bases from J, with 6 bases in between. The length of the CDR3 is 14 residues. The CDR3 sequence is CASSIDSTTGELFF. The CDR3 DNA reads TGTGCCAGTAGTATAGACTCAACCACCGGGGAGCTGTTTTTT.

The CDR3, as DNA: TGCGCCAGCAGCCAAGAGTCAGGGAGGAACACCGGGGAGCTGTTTTTT. Encoded protein: CASSQESGRNTGELFF. This chain joins TRBV4-3 and TRBJ2-2; the D gene could be TRBD1 or TRBD2 (5 bases each). V shed 0 bases and J shed 1 base, with 9 bases lying between them. Per germline, CDR1 LGHNA and CDR2 YSLEER. This CDR3 comprises 16 residues.

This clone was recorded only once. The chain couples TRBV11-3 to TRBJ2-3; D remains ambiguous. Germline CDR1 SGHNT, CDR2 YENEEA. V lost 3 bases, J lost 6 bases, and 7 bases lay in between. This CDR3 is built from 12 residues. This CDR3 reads CASSFATDTQYF. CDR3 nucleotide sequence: TGTGCCAGCAGCTTCGCAACTGATACGCAGTATTTT.

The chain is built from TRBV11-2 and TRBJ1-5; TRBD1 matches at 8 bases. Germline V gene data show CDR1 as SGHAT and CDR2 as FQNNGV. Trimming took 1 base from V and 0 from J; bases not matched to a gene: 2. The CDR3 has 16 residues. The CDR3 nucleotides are TGTGCCAGCAGCTTAGGGGACAGGATTAGCAATCAGCCCCAGCATTTT. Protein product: CASSLGDRISNQPQHF.

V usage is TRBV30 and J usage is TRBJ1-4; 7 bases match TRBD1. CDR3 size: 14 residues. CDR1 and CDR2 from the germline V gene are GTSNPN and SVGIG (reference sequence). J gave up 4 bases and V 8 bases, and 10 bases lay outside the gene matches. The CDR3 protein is CAHTPTGNNEKLFF. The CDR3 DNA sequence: TGTGCCCACACTCCGACAGGGAATAATGAAAAACTGTTTTTT.

CDR3 region: CASSLTGLGSYEQYF. In nucleotides, the CDR3 is TGTGCCAGCAGCCTGACAGGGTTGGGCTCCTACGAGCAGTACTTC. The chain employs TRBV11-2 and TRBJ2-7; 7 bases map to TRBD1. The CDR3 is made up of 15 amino acids. V dropped 5 bases and J dropped 0; count of bases not matched to a gene: 7. The germline V gene encodes CDR1 SGHAT and CDR2 FQNNGV.

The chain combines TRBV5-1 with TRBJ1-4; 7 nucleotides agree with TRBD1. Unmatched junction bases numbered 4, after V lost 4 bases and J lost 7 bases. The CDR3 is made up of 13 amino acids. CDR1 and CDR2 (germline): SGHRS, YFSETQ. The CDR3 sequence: CASSGNRGEKLFF. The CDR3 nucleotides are TGCGCCAGCAGCGGAAACAGGGGTGAAAAACTGTTTTTT.

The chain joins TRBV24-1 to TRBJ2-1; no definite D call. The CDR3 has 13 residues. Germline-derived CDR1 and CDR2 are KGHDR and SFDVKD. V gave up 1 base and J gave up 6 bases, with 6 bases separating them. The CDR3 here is CATSDFVGNEQFF. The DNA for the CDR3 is TGTGCCACCAGTGATTTCGTAGGCAATGAGCAGTTCTTC.

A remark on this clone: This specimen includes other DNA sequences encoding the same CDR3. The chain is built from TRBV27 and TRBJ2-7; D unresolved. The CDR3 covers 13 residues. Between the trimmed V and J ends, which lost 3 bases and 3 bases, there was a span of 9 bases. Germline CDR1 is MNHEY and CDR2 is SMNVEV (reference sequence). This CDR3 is CASSLSNGYEQYF. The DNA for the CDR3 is TGTGCCAGCAGTTTGAGTAACGGCTACGAGCAGTACTTC.

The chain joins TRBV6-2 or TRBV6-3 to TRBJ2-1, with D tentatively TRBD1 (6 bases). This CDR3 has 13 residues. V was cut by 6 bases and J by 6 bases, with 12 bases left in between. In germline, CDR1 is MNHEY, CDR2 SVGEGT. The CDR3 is CASSSRDTNEQFF. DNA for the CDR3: TGTGCCAGCAGCTCGAGGGACACCAATGAGCAGTTCTTC.

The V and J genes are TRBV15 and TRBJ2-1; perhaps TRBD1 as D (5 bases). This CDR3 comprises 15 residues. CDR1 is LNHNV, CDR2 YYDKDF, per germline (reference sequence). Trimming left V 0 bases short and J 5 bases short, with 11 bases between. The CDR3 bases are TGTGCCACCAGCAGAGATTTTCAGGGTAACAATGAGCAGTTCTTC. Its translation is CATSRDFQGNNEQFF.

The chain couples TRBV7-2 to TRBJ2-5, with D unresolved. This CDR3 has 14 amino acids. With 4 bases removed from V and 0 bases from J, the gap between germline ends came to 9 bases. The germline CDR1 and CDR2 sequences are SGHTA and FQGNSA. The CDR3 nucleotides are TGTGCCAGCAGCTACCGGAGATACCAAGAGACCCAGTACTTC. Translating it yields CASSYRRYQETQYF.

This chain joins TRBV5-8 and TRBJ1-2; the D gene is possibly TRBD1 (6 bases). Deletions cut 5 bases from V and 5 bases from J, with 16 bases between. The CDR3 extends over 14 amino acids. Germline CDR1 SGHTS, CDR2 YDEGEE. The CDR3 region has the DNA TGTGCCAGCAGGGTGACAGGCGTTCAATATGGCTACACCTTC. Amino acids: CASRVTGVQYGYTF.

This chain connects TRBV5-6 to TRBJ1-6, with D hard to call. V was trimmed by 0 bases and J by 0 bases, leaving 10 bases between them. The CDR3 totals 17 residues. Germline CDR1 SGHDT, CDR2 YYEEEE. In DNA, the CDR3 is TGTGCCAGCAGCTTGGAGACGGCTAGCTCCTATAATTCACCCCTCCACTTT. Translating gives CASSLETASSYNSPLHF.

The CDR3 sequence is CASSHGTASSGNTIYF. As DNA, the CDR3 is TGTGCCAGCAGCCATGGAACAGCCAGCTCTGGAAACACCATATATTTT. The chain employs TRBV5-4 and TRBJ1-3; D unclear. The CDR3 is 16 residues long. Germline assignment: CDR1 SGHNT and CDR2 YYREEE (reference sequence). V was pared by 4 bases and J by 0 bases, with 14 bases between.

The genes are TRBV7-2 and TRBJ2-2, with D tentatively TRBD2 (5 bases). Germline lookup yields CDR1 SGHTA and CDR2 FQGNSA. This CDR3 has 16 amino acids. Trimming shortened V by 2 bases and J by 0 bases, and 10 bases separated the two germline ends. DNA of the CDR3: TGTGCCAGCAGCTTATATGAGGGCTCGAACACCGGGGAGCTGTTTTTT. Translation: CASSLYEGSNTGELFF.

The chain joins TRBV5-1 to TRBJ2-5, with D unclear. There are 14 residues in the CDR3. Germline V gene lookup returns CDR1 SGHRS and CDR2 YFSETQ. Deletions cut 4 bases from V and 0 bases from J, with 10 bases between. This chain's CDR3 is CASSVERYQETQYF. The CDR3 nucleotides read TGCGCCAGCAGCGTAGAAAGGTACCAAGAGACCCAGTACTTC. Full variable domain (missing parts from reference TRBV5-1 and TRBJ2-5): KAGVTQTPRYLIKTRGQQVTLSCSPISGHRSVSWYQQTPGQGLQFLFEYFSETQRNKGNFPGRFSGRQFSNSRSEMNVSTLELGDSALYLCASSVERYQETQYFGPGTRLLVL.

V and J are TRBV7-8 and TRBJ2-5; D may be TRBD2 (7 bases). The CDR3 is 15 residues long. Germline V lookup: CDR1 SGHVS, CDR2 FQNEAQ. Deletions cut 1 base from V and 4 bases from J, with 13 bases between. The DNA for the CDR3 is TGTGCCAGCAGCTTAGAGGGGGGGGAAGGAGAGACCCAGTACTTC. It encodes CASSLEGGEGETQYF. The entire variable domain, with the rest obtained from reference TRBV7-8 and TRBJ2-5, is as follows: GAGVSQSPRYKVAKRGQDVALRCDPISGHVSLFWYQQALGQGPEFLTYFQNEAQLDKSGLPSDRFFAERPEGSVSTLKIQRTQQEDSAVYLCASSLEGGEGETQYFGPGTRLLVL.

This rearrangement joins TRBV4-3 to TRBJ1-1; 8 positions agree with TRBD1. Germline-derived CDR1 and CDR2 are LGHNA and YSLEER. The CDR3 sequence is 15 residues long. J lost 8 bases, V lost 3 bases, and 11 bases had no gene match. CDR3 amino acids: CASSHPDRVTSEAFF. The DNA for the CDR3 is TGCGCCAGCAGCCACCCGGACAGGGTTACATCCGAAGCTTTCTTT.

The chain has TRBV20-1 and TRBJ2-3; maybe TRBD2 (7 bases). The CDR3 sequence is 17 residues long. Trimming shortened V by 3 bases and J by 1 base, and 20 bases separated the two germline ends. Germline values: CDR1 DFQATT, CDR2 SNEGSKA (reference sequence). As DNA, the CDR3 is TGCAGTGCTAGTATGGGCGGGGGCTTTTGGGGCACAGATACGCAGTATTTT. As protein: CSASMGGGFWGTDTQYF.

In DNA, the CDR3 is TGCAGTGCTAGTTCGGGGGTGTATGAGCAGTTCTTC. Its protein is CSASSGVYEQFF. V usage is TRBV20-1 and J usage is TRBJ2-1, with a tentative D call TRBD2 (6 bases). The CDR3 is made up of 12 amino acids. V shed 3 bases and J shed 8 bases, with 11 bases lying between them. Germline assignment: CDR1 DFQATT and CDR2 SNEGSKA (reference sequence).

The DNA of the CDR3 is TGTGCCAGCAGCTTTTCATTCCGGGGACAGCATGTTAAGGGCAGCACAGATACGCAGTATTTT. Its protein product is CASSFSFRGQHVKGSTDTQYF. This chain links TRBV13 with TRBJ2-3; TRBD1 matches 7 bases. The J segment lost 0 bases and the V segment lost 3 bases, leaving 21 bases of the junction unmatched. Germline V lookup: CDR1 PRHDT, CDR2 FYEKMQ (reference sequence). The CDR3 loop spans 21 amino acids. Filled out from reference TRBV13 and TRBJ2-3, the complete variable domain reads AAGVIQSPRHLIKEKRETATLKCYPIPRHDTVYWYQQGPGQDPQFLISFYEKMQSDKGSIPDRFSAQQFSDYHSELNMSSLELGDSALYFCASSFSFRGQHVKGSTDTQYFGPGTRLTVL.